The 24 T cell receptor beta chains presented below share a single source sample, sequenced in a study of T cells in Graves' hyperthyroidism and ophthalmopathy. Authors of the study amplified TCR beta CDR3 regions from RNA transcripts. RT-PCR in the first round (using the HTBI primer set) targeted the TCR CDR3. MiXCR was run by TCRdb on the multiplex PCR reads, yielding one entry per CDR3 protein. The table lists under 130,000 distinct CDR3 sequences, approximately 48% of them singletons. Material: blood. These receptors were taken from a man aged 40-49 years with Graves' hyperthyroidism.

This clonotype has a count of ten or more. The chain joins TRBV6-5 to TRBJ2-1; 10 bases fit TRBD2. The J segment lost 10 bases and the V segment lost 6 bases, leaving 3 bases of the junction unmatched. This CDR3 is built from 12 residues. From germline, CDR1 is MNHEY and CDR2 SVGAGI. The CDR3 sequence: CASRHSGGEQFF. CDR3 in DNA: TGTGCCAGCAGACATAGCGGGGGGGAGCAGTTCTTC.

The chain carries TRBV14 and TRBJ2-5; D is perhaps TRBD2 (6 bases). V lost 1 base to trimming and J lost 5 bases, with 8 bases between them. The CDR3 contains 13 residues. Germline values: CDR1 SGHDN, CDR2 FVKESK. The CDR3 here is CASSQAGDETQYF. The CDR3 DNA reads TGTGCCAGCAGCCAAGCGGGGGACGAGACCCAGTACTTC.

About this clonotype itself: No conserved phenylalanine or tryptophan ends this CDR3, so it is likely a read error. The chain uses TRBV20-1 and TRBJ2-2; D might be TRBD1 (6 bases). Germline lookup yields CDR1 DFQATT and CDR2 SNEGSKA (reference sequence). This CDR3 has 13 amino acids. The germline V and J ends were trimmed by 5 bases and 1 base, with 8 bases remaining between them. The CDR3 reads CSAVTGNTGELFS. The CDR3 DNA sequence: TGCAGTGCTGTGACAGGGAACACCGGGGAGCTGTTTTCT.

This rearrangement joins TRBV7-8 to TRBJ2-1; TRBD2 aligns across 8 bases. The CDR3 contains 16 residues. The junction had 5 bases not matched to a gene; V was cut back by 0 bases and J by 4 bases. Germline CDR1 reads SGHVS; CDR2 reads FQNEAQ. The CDR3 loop is CASSLAKVAGYNEQFF. As DNA, the CDR3 is TGTGCCAGCAGCTTAGCTAAGGTAGCGGGATACAATGAGCAGTTCTTC.

This clonotype was observed at least ten times. J is TRBJ2-1 and V is TRBV12-3 or TRBV12-4; 10 nucleotides match TRBD2. The CDR3 is 13 residues long. The trim removed 6 bases at V and 10 bases at J, leaving 6 bases unmatched. The CDR3 spells CASRGTSDREQFF. CDR3 DNA: TGTGCCAGCAGAGGGACTAGCGATAGGGAGCAGTTCTTC.

The chain is built from TRBV15 and TRBJ2-6; TRBD1 might be the D (6 bases). The CDR3 length is 16 residues. V lost 4 bases and J lost 11, with 21 bases in between. Germline loops: CDR1 LNHNV, CDR2 YYDKDF (reference sequence). CDR3 DNA sequence: TGTGCCACCAGCAACACAAGGGCACAGGGATCCTACGTCCTGACTTTC. It is translated as CATSNTRAQGSYVLTF.

In this sample, this clonotype turned up many times. The chain uses TRBV5-1 and TRBJ1-2; weak D call: TRBD1 (6 bases). This CDR3 has 13 residues. The germline CDR1 and CDR2 sequences are SGHRS and YFSETQ. The germline V and J ends were trimmed by 0 bases and 7 bases, with 10 bases remaining between them. The CDR3 sequence is CASSLDRVFGYTF. The CDR3 DNA reads TGCGCCAGCAGCTTGGACAGGGTTTTTGGCTACACCTTC. The whole variable domain, filled in from reference TRBV5-1 and TRBJ1-2, reads KAGVTQTPRYLIKTRGQQVTLSCSPISGHRSVSWYQQTPGQGLQFLFEYFSETQRNKGNFPGRFSGRQFSNSRSEMNVSTLELGDSALYLCASSLDRVFGYTFGSGTRLTVV.

The chain employs TRBV7-9 and TRBJ2-3, with 11 bases fitting TRBD2. V lost 5 bases to trimming and J lost 11 bases; unmatched junction nucleotides: 12. Germline V lookup: CDR1 SEHNR, CDR2 FQNEAQ (reference sequence). This CDR3 spans 15 amino acids. This CDR3 is CASSQGTSGYNEQYF. As DNA, the CDR3 is TGTGCCAGCAGCCAGGGGACTAGCGGTTACAATGAGCAGTATTTT.

This clonotype showed up many times. V usage is TRBV7-2 and J usage is TRBJ1-3, with D possibly being TRBD1 (6 bases). The ends were cut back, 8 bases at V and 0 bases at J, with 14 bases in the middle. This CDR3 comprises 15 residues. Germline V lookup: CDR1 SGHTA, CDR2 FQGNSA. CDR3 loop: CASDPGTHSGNTIYF. Written as DNA, the CDR3 is TGTGCCAGCGACCCGGGGACACACTCTGGAAACACCATATATTTT.

This clonotype was seen a handful of times. The chain recombines TRBV15 with TRBJ2-6, with D possibly being TRBD1 or TRBD2 (5 bases each). This CDR3 comprises 13 residues. From germline, CDR1 is LNHNV and CDR2 YYDKDF (reference sequence). Trimming took 1 base from V and 11 from J, leaving 9 bases between them. The CDR3 here is CATSRAGTYVLTF. DNA for the CDR3: TGTGCCACCAGCAGAGCGGGGACCTACGTCCTGACTTTC.

Many counts were recorded for this clonotype. The genes are TRBV29-1 and TRBJ2-5, with 8 bases matching TRBD1. Germline trimming cut 6 bases from V and 1 base from J; bases unmatched to any gene: 7. Germline V gene lookup returns CDR1 SQVTM and CDR2 ANQGSEA. This CDR3 is 14 amino acids long. CDR3 amino acids: CSVRPGQAQETQYF. The DNA for the CDR3 is TGCAGCGTCAGACCGGGACAGGCCCAAGAGACCCAGTACTTC.

This clonotype was counted between two and nine times. A single base separates this from a much larger clone, so it may be a read error. This rearrangement joins TRBV5-6 to TRBJ1-2, with D unresolved. Trimming removed 0 bases from V and 4 bases from J, with 13 bases in between. This CDR3 is 15 amino acids long. The germline V gene has CDR1 SGHDT and CDR2 YYEEEE. This chain's CDR3 is CASSLEAPAIYGYTF. For the CDR3, the DNA is TGTGCCAGCAGCTTGGAGGCACCCGCCATCTATGGCTACACCTTC.

This clonotype was detected ten times or more. The CDR3 DNA follows: TGTGCCAGCGCTCCTGGGGCTAGCGGCTACGAGCAGTACTTC. It codes for CASAPGASGYEQYF. The chain joins TRBV7-2 to TRBJ2-7, with 7 bases aligning to TRBD2. Unmatched junction bases numbered 10, after V lost 8 bases and J lost 3 bases. The CDR3 is 14 amino acids. In germline, CDR1 is SGHTA, CDR2 FQGNSA.

This clonotype was observed many times. This chain uses TRBV11-3 with TRBJ2-1; D is undetermined. The germline CDR1 and CDR2 sequences are SGHNT and YENEEA. V lost 4 bases to trimming and J lost 7 bases, with 11 bases between them. The CDR3 is 13 residues long. The DNA of the CDR3 is TGTGCCAGCAGCTCACAGAGACCTAATGAGCAGTTCTTC. It specifies CASSSQRPNEQFF.

About this clonotype itself: A much larger clone lies a single base off, so this may be a read error. This chain uses TRBV12-3 or TRBV12-4 with TRBJ2-3; D ambiguous. The CDR3 is 10 residues long. CDR3: CASRSDTRYF. Written as DNA, the CDR3 is TGTGCCAGCCGGTCAGATACGCGGTATTTT.

The chain links TRBV19 to TRBJ1-5, with D maybe TRBD1 (6 bases). The CDR3 contains 15 residues. Per the germline V gene, CDR1 is LNHDA and CDR2 is SQIVND (reference sequence). V lost 1 base to trimming and J lost 3 bases, with 10 bases between them. The CDR3 DNA reads TGTGCCAGTAGTATAGGTCGACAGGTCAATCAGCCCCAGCATTTT. This sequence encodes CASSIGRQVNQPQHF.

The chain links TRBV7-2 to TRBJ1-5, with D uncertain. V was clipped by 5 bases and J by 1 base, with 21 bases between them. The length of the CDR3 is 18 residues. The germline V gene encodes CDR1 SGHTA and CDR2 FQGNSA. CDR3 region: CASSLPTSDTMSNQPQHF. DNA of the CDR3: TGTGCCAGCAGCCTACCGACTAGCGATACAATGAGCAATCAGCCCCAGCATTTT. Variable domain in full (rest from reference TRBV7-2 and TRBJ1-5): GAGVSQSPSNKVTEKGKDVELRCDPISGHTALYWYRQSLGQGLEFLIYFQGNSAPDKSGLPSDRFSAERTGGSVSTLTIQRTQQEDSAVYLCASSLPTSDTMSNQPQHFGDGTRLSIL.

This clonotype was observed a handful of times. The chain couples TRBV19 to TRBJ2-7; D uncertain. The CDR3 runs 13 residues. The germline V gene encodes CDR1 LNHDA and CDR2 SQIVND (reference sequence). V shed 11 bases and J shed 0 bases, with 14 bases lying between them. CDR3 DNA sequence: TGTGCCTGGAGTGTCGACTTCTCCTACGAGCAGTACTTC. It codes for CAWSVDFSYEQYF.

The V call is TRBV2, the J call TRBJ1-1, with 7 nucleotides matching TRBD1. CDR3 length: 18 residues. Germline V gene sequence: CDR1 SNHLY, CDR2 FYNNEI. The ends lost 7 bases at V and 3 bases at J; junction bases unmatched: 20. CDR3 in DNA: TGTGCCAGCATGGGAGTAGAGTCTTCGGGGACAGCCTACACTGAAGCTTTCTTT. This codes for CASMGVESSGTAYTEAFF. The whole variable domain, remainder taken from reference TRBV2 and TRBJ1-1, is EPEVTQTPSHQVTQMGQEVILRCVPISNHLYFYWYRQILGQKVEFLVSFYNNEISEKSEIFDDQFSVERPDGSNFTLKIRSTKLEDSAMYFCASMGVESSGTAYTEAFFGQGTRLTVV.

The chain carries TRBV25-1 and TRBJ2-5, with 7 bases that match TRBD1. Trimming cost V 11 bases and J 2 bases; bases outside gene matches: 8. This CDR3 spans 13 amino acids. Germline CDR1 MGHDK, CDR2 SYGVNS. The CDR3 sequence: CARATGLQETQYF. The CDR3 DNA reads TGTGCCCGAGCGACAGGGTTGCAAGAGACCCAGTACTTC.

This clonotype was seen many times. V usage is TRBV3-1 and J usage is TRBJ1-2; D remains unclear. Germline CDR1 reads LGHDT; CDR2 reads YNNKEL (reference sequence). The CDR3 runs 14 residues. Deletions cut 3 bases from V and 0 bases from J, with 8 bases between. CDR3 sequence reads: CASSQNQPNYGYTF. DNA for the CDR3: TGTGCCAGCAGCCAGAATCAGCCTAACTATGGCTACACCTTC.

Points on this clonotype: The junction differs from germline at one of its ends, possibly a read error. The chain joins TRBV10-3 to TRBJ1-1, with D unclear. CDR1 is ENHRY, CDR2 SYGVKD, per germline. The CDR3 spans 13 residues. The CDR3 sequence is CAISVESSTEALF. Here the CDR3 DNA reads TGTGCCATCAGTGTCGAGTCCAGCACTGAAGCTCTCTTT.

The CDR3 sequence is CASRGTATQETQHF. The CDR3 DNA reads as TGCGCCAGCAGGGGGACAGCCACACAAGAGACCCAGCATTTT. This rearrangement joins TRBV10-1 to TRBJ1-5, with 7 bases matching TRBD1. The CDR3 sequence is 14 residues long. Germline CDR1 WNHNN, CDR2 SYGVQD (reference sequence). V was pared by 6 bases and J by 11 bases, with 13 bases of the junction left unmatched.

A word on this clonotype: A much larger clone differs by one base, so this may be a read error. This sequence joins TRBV13 and TRBJ2-7; 11 positions agree with TRBD2. CDR1 and CDR2 from the germline V gene are PRHDT and FYEKMQ (reference sequence). The V segment lost 5 bases and the J segment 3 bases; nucleotides outside the gene matches: 6. This CDR3 is 15 amino acids long. CDR3 DNA: TGTGCCAGCAGCGTGGGGACTAGCGGTGACTACGAGCAGTACTTC. Translation gives CASSVGTSGDYEQYF.